Included here is one TCR beta chain sequence, with context. The specificity of this receptor is unknown. Nothing much larger sits one base from this clone, and base qualities are not available. CDR1 is given as SEHNR and CDR2 as FQNEAQ, both from the germline V gene (reference sequence). Relative to germline, V is 5 bases shorter and J is 9 bases shorter, with 17 bases between their ends. From the cysteine up to the phenylalanine, the CDR3 has a length of 15 residues. The retained sequence is limited to the CDR3, 45 bases, with the frame set at the first base. This sample stems from a study of cytomegalovirus exposure and HLA in healthy donors (dated by TCRdb to 2017 to 2019). At the level of the whole study: According to an earlier analysis of around 600 of the donors, about 179 million T cells yielded 117 million unique TCR beta sequences and about 280 Gb of sequence data. An early release covering approximately 600 HLA-typed donors comprised roughly 300 gigabases of sequencing data and about 90 million unique TCR sequences. Of the approximately 370 genotyped donors, 80% to 90% were placed in the genetic ancestry cluster associated with self-reported Caucasian donors. The aim of the study was to test whether cataloging public T cell receptors could identify signatures of past pathogen exposure. The study used immunosequencing to profile the T cell repertoires of approximately 690 subjects and linked those repertoires to cytomegalovirus serostatus. A separate validation cohort of roughly 130 different subjects was used in addition to the approximately 700-subject first cohort. To predict cytomegalovirus infection status, the study combined high-throughput TCR immunosequencing, statistical association of individual TCRs with disease status, and machine learning. To study patterns of TCR occurrence, a later analysis re-analyzed previously published TCR beta repertoires from several hundred donors and added high-resolution HLA genotyping. The later analysis used no new phenotypic data to find candidate immune exposures, relying instead on TCR beta sequences and their occurrence across donors. An earlier analysis of 587 of the donors used high-throughput TCR beta sequencing to judge whether each TCR beta V gene segment behaved as functional or pseudogenic. Alongside the repertoire data, information on donor age, sex, ethnicity and CMV serostatus was compiled. Genome-wide SNP genotypes for about 60% of the roughly 700 donors were used in a later genetic analysis, which treated that subset as a discovery cohort. Every repertoire in the discovery cohort had been generated on one and the same sequencing platform. Both class I and class II loci were covered by HLA typing, at four-digit resolution. Typing coverage varied by locus: roughly 620-630 donors for A, B, C, DRB1 and DQB1; more than 500 for DQA1; nearly 610 for DPA1; roughly 450 for DPB1. A few DR-DQ haplotypes were treated as single units for association and clustering because of strong linkage in the cohort. Among 398 genotyped donors of the cohort, an average of 235,054 unique TCR beta nucleotide sequences were sequenced per donor, around 20% of them non-productive. General findings and caveats noted by the study authors: Most TCR sequences were seen in very few donors, while some public TCRs were found in many individuals. In a later analysis, most CMV-associated TCR beta chains were found to appear HLA-restricted, with HLA associations seemingly driven largely by CMV exposure. Assigning TCR associations to individual alleles was difficult when HLA alleles, especially DR and DQ, strongly co-occurred. The presence/absence analyses assumed that sequencing depth was roughly uniform across donors, and that assumption may not be true. According to a later analysis, parvovirus B19, influenza, CMV and Epstein-Barr virus appeared linked to several top co-occurrence clusters. In a later genetic analysis, fewer N-insertions in productive TCRs were reported among donors in an Asian-associated ancestry cluster than the roughly 700-donor mean. Immune exposure information for the cohort was limited to CMV serostatus. Because some donors lacked HLA typing at each locus, the association tests relied only on the typed subset. V-gene and J-gene trimming of TCR beta chains was associated with a missense DCLRE1C variant in a later genetic analysis, and the association was replicated in an independent cohort. The cohort was sequenced for TCR beta chains only, and without alpha or paired-chain data the features that could be detected were limited. Correlated functional status among segregating V segments might reflect linkage disequilibrium, but an unknown experimental factor could not be ruled out. The earlier analysis of 587 of the donors excluded fewer than 20 rarely observed V segments, including chromosome 9 orphons, because counts were too low. The authors suggested that the approach could potentially be extended to other disease states and immunological phenotypes. A total of 150 or so TCR beta chains were listed by the study as associated with cytomegalovirus. The classifier was reported to diagnose cytomegalovirus status with high specificity and sensitivity in both the original cohort and the validation cohort. A cluster of highly shared sequence variants was judged likely to represent a technical artifact of the sequencing pipeline. Specific HLA alleles were associated with 15,000 to 20,000 TCR beta sequences at a false discovery rate of 0.05 in a later analysis. Because the 87-base-pair reads could not distinguish some IMGT-functional V segments, including TRBV6-2 and TRBV6-3, those segments were excluded. In a later analysis, HLA-associated TCR beta chains were found to be more clonally expanded and to have lower generation probabilities than equally common non-associated chains. In a later analysis, the rate of TCR association differed among HLA loci, with DRB1 alleles having the most associated TCRs and HLA-C alleles having the fewest. An earlier analysis of several hundred of the donors showed that most TCR beta V segments appeared in productive rearrangements either about 87% or about 30% of the time, which broadly matched IMGT annotations. A further reported finding was that TCR beta sequences accurately predicted the HLA-A and HLA-B alleles for most subjects in the first cohort. Three of the identified cytomegalovirus-associated TCR beta chains were confirmed in vitro to be specific for cytomegalovirus antigens.

In total, about 650 healthy bone marrow donors made up the cohort. At the time of sampling, every cohort member was nominally healthy, though immune exposures that went unrecorded were likely present. The donor tested CMV seronegative and was one of the 352 seronegative cohort members. A peripheral blood sample was provided by each donor, and peripheral blood mononuclear cells were used for TCR beta sequencing. The Qiagen DNeasy Blood Extraction Kit was used to extract genomic DNA from the blood cell samples. Library preparation used the immunoSEQ multiplex PCR assay. For the multiplex PCR, a mixture combining 60 forward primers for TCR Vbeta segments and 13 reverse primers for TCR Jbeta segments was used. Amplification of the CDR3 region of rearranged TCR beta genes was performed with a multiplex PCR assay on genomic DNA. The amplified TCR beta libraries were sequenced on the Illumina HiSeq System as 87-base-pair reads. Processing in the source paper ran as follows. Across the 600 to 700 repertoires, a later analysis counted tens of millions of unique TCR beta chains, some 11 million of which were shared by at least two donors. A nearest-neighbor algorithm error-corrected the raw reads and collapsed the reads into unique sequences, merging closely related sequences to remove PCR and sequencing errors. Alignment of CDR3 sequences to IMGT reference sequences was used to assign V, D and J gene segments. For a sequence to be retained, at least a six-nucleotide match to both a V gene segment and a J gene segment was required. Rearrangements were classified as productive when the CDR3 lacked stop codons and remained in frame with V and J, and all other rearrangements were classified as non-productive. CDR3 was defined by IMGT convention, running from the second conserved V-encoded cysteine to the conserved J-encoded phenylalanine. The earlier analysis of some 540 of the donors excluded any sequence lacking an unambiguous match to a single V gene segment. In an earlier analysis of approximately 610 of the donors, V segments were called functional above 56.7% productive rearrangements and were called segregating when the between-donor standard deviation exceeded 5%. A statistical classification framework was built to diagnose cytomegalovirus status from the catalog of TCR beta chain sequences. In a later analysis, V and J genes were assigned by comparing TCR nucleotide sequences against IMGT/GENE-DB human TR gene sequences. Using the TCRdist pipeline, a later analysis assigned CDR3 sequences along with most-parsimonious VDJ recombination scenarios. In a later analysis, every TCR beta chain was defined by the combination of its CDR3 amino acid sequence and its V-gene family, and reads without a unique V-gene family were dropped. A later analysis removed several hundred highly shared, low-generation-probability nucleotide sequences to deal with suspected cross-contamination and a sequencing artifact. In a later analysis, a clonal expansion index for each public chain was calculated from normalized within-repertoire ranks of inferred template counts. A later analysis computed generation probabilities with a VDJ recombination model fitted to out-of-frame rearrangements, and checked the results against IGoR. In a later analysis, hypergeometric tests were used to score TCR-TCR, TCR-HLA and TCR-CMV co-occurrence, with a repertoire-size bias correction applied to TCR pairs. To estimate false discovery rates, a later analysis permuted the HLA or CMV assignments 20 times. A later analysis grouped co-occurring TCRs with DBSCAN, adding TCRdist sequence similarity when clustering within HLA-allele-positive subsets. Repertoires with fewer than 30,000 or more than 120,000 public chains were left out of co-occurrence clustering, as were five repertoires with anomalous nucleotide sharing. This is the immuneACCESS table as TCRdb keeps it, with only in-frame sequences that have V and J called. A part of the clones is gone; compared with another copy, unresolved V genes explain less than half, and the rest is unexplained. That table supplies the V and J calls and clone size; D and trimming were determined from the DNA. Within this sample are 160,000 or so clones, with around 84% of them counted one time only. The ten largest clones represent 3% to 3.5% of the sample.

The source material was PBMCs. The V and J genes are TRBV7-9 and TRBJ1-6; the D gene is perhaps TRBD1, from 6 matching bases. The TCR originated in a woman aged 40 to 49 in good health and CMV-seronegative. The CDR3 region reads CASSKQGGLGSPLHF. The sequenced DNA: TGTGCCAGCAGCAAACAGGGTGGCCTGGGTTCACCCCTCCACTTT. Outside the CDR3, residues come from the reference TRBV7-9 and TRBJ1-6 proteins, so the full variable domain is: DTGVSQNPRHKITKRGQNVTFRCDPISEHNRLYWYRQTLGQGPEFLTYFQNEAQLEKSRLLSDRFSAERPKGSFSTLEIQRTEQGDSAMYLCASSKQGGLGSPLHFGNGTRLTVT.